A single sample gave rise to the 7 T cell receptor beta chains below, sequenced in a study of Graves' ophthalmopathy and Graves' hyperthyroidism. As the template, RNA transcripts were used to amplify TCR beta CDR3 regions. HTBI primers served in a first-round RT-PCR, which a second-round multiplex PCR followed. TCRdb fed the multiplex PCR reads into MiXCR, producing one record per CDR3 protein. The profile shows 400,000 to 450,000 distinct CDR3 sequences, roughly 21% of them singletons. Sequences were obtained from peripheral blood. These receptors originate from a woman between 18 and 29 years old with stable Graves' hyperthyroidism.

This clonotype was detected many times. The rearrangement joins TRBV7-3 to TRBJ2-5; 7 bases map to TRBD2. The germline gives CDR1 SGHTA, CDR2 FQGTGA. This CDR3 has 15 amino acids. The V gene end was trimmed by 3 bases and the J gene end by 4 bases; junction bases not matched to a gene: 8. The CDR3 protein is CASSFRGGPGETQYF. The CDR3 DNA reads TGTGCCAGCAGCTTTAGGGGAGGGCCTGGAGAGACCCAGTACTTC. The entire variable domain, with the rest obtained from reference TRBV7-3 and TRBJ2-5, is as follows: GAGVSQTPSNKVTEKGKYVELRCDPISGHTALYWYRQSLGQGPEFLIYFQGTGAADDSGLPNDRFFAVRPEGSVSTLKIQRTERGDSAVYLCASSFRGGPGETQYFGPGTRLLVL.

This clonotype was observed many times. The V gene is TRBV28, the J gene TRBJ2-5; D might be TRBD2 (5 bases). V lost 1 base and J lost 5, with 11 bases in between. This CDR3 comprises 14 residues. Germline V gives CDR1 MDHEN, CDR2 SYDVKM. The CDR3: CASSLSGFAETQYF. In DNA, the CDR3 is TGTGCCAGCAGTTTATCGGGATTCGCGGAGACCCAGTACTTC. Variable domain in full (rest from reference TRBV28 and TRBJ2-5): DVKVTQSSRYLVKRTGEKVFLECVQDMDHENMFWYRQDPGLGLRLIYFSYDVKMKEKGDIPEGYSVSREKKERFSLILESASTNQTSMYLCASSLSGFAETQYFGPGTRLLVL.

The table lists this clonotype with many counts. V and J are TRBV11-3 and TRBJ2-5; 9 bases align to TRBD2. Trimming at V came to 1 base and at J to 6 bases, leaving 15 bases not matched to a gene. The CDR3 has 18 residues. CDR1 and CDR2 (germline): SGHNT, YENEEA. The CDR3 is CASSLVTPGREGQQTQYF. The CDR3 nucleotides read TGTGCCAGCAGCTTAGTCACGCCCGGGCGGGAGGGCCAGCAGACCCAGTACTTC. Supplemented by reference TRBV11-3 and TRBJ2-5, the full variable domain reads EAGVVQSPRYKIIEKKQPVAFWCNPISGHNTLYWYLQNLGQGPELLIRYENEEAVDDSQLPKDRFSAERLKGVDSTLKIQPAELGDSAVYLCASSLVTPGREGQQTQYFGPGTRLLVL.

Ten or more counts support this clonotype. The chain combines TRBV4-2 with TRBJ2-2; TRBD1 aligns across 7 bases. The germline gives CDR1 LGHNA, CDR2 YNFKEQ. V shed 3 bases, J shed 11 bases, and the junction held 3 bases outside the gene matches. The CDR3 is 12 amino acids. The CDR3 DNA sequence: TGTGCCAGCAGCCACAACAGGGGAGAGCTGTTTTTT. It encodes CASSHNRGELFF.

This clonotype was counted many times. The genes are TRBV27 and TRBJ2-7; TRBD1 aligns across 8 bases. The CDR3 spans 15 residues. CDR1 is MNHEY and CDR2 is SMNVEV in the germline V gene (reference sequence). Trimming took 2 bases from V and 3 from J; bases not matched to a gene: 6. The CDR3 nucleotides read TGTGCCAGCAGTTTACGGACAGGGAATGACTACGAGCAGTACTTC. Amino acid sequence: CASSLRTGNDYEQYF.

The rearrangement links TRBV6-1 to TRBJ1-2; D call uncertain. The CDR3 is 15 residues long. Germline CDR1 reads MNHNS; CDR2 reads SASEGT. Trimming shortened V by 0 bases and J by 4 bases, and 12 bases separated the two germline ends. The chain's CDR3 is CASSEAPTSGYGYTF. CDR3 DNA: TGTGCCAGCAGTGAAGCCCCCACCTCCGGCTATGGCTACACCTTC.

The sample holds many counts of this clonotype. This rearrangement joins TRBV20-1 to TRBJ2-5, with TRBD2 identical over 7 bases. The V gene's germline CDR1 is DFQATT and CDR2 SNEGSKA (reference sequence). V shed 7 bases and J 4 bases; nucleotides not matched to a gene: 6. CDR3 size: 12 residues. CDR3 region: CSVRGGRETQYF. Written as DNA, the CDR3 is TGCAGTGTTCGGGGAGGGCGAGAGACCCAGTACTTC.